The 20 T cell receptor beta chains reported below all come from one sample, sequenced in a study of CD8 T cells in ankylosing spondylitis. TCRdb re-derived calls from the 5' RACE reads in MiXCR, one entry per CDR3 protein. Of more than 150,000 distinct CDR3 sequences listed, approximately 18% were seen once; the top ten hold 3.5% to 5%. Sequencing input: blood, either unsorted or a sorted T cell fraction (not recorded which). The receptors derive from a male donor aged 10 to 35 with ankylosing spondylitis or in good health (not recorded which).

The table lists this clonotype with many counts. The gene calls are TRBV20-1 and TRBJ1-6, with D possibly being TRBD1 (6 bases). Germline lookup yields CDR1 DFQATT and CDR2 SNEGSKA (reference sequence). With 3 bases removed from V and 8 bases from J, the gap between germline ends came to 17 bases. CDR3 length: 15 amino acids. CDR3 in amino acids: CSASRGSGGHSPLHF. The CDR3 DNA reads TGCAGTGCTAGTAGAGGGTCCGGGGGCCATTCACCCCTCCACTTT.

DNA for the CDR3: TGCAGTGCGGCAGGGGACTTCTCCTACAATGAGCAGTTCTTC. This gives the protein CSAAGDFSYNEQFF. The chain carries TRBV20-1 and TRBJ2-1; D possibly uses TRBD1 or TRBD2 (6 bases each). CDR3 length: 14 residues. Between the trimmed V and J ends, which lost 6 bases and 0 bases, there was a span of 12 bases. Per germline, CDR1 DFQATT and CDR2 SNEGSKA (reference sequence).

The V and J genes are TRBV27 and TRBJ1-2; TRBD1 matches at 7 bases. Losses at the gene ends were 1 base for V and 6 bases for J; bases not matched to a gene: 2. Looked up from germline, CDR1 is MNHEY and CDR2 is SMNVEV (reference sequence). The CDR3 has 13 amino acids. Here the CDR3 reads CASSLLGGDGYTF. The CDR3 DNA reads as TGTGCCAGCAGTTTATTAGGGGGCGATGGCTACACCTTC.

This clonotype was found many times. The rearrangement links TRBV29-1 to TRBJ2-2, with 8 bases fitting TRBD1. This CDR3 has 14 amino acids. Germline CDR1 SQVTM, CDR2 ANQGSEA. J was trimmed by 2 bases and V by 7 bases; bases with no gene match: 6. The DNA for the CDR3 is TGCAGCGGGAAGGACAGGGAAAACACCGGGGAGCTGTTTTTT. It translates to CSGKDRENTGELFF.

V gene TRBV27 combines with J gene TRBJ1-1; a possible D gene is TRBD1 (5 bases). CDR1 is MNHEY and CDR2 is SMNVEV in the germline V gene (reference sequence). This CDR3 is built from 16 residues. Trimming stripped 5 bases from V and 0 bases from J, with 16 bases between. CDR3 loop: CASSALMGGMNTEAFF. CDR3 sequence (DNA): TGTGCCAGCAGTGCCCTCATGGGGGGGATGAACACTGAAGCTTTCTTT.

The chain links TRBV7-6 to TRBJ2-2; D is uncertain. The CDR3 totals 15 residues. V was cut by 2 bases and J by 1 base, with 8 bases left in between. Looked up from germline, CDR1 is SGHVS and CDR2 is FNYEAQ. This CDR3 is CASSLPDVNTGELFF. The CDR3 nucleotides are TGTGCCAGCAGCTTACCGGACGTGAACACCGGGGAGCTGTTTTTT. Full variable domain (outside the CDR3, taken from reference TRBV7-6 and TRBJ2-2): GAGVSQSPRYKVTKRGQDVALRCDPISGHVSLYWYRQALGQGPEFLTYFNYEAQQDKSGLPNDRFSAERPEGSISTLTIQRTEQRDSAMYRCASSLPDVNTGELFFGEGSRLTVL.

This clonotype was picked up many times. CDR3 sequence (DNA): TGCAGGGGGGCTAGCGGGCGAGGGGGGCAGTTCTTC. It codes for CRGASGRGGQFF. The chain is built from TRBV29-1 and TRBJ2-1, with TRBD2 matching over 8 bases. Germline CDR1 and CDR2: SQVTM and ANQGSEA. CDR3 size: 12 residues.

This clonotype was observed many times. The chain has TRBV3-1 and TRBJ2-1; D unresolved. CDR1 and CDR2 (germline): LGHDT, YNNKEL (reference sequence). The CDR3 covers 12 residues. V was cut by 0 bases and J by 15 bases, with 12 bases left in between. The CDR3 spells CASSQDLSVLFF. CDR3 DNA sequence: TGTGCCAGCAGCCAAGATCTGAGTGTCCTGTTCTTC.

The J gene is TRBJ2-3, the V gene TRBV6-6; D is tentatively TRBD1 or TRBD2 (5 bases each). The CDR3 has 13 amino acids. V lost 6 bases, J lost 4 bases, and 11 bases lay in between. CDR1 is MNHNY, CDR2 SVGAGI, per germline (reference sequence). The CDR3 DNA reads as TGTGCCAGCAGAGACGGGGACGCAGATACGCAGTATTTT. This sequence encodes CASRDGDADTQYF.

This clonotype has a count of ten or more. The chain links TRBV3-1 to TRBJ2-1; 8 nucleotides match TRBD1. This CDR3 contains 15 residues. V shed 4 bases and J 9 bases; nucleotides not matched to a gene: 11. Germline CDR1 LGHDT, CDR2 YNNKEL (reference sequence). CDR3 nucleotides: TGTGCCAGCAGCCTGATGGACAGGGAACCTGTTGAGCAGTTCTTC. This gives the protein CASSLMDREPVEQFF.

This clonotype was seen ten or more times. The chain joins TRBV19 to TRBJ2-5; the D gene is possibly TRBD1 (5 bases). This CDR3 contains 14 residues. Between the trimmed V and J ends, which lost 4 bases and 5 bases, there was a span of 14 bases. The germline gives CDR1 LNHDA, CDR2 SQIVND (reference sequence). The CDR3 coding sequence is TGTGCCAGTAGTAATACAGGAATCGGGGAGACCCAGTACTTC. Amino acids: CASSNTGIGETQYF.

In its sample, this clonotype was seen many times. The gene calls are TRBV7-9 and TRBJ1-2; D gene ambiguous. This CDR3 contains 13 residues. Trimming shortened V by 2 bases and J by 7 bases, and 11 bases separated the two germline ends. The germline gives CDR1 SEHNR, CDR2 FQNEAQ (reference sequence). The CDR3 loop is CASSLSTSFGYTF. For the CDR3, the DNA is TGTGCCAGCAGCTTATCAACTTCGTTTGGCTACACCTTC.

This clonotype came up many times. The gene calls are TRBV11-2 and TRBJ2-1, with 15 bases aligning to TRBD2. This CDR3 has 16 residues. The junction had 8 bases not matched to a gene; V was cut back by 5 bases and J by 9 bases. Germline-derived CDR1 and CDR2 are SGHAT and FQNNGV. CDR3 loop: CASSPRTSGRASEQFF. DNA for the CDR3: TGTGCCAGCAGCCCAAGGACTAGCGGGAGGGCCTCTGAGCAGTTCTTC.

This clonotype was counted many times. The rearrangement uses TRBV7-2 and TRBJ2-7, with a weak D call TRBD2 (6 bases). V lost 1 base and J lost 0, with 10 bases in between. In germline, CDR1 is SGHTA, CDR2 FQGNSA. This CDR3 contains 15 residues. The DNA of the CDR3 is TGTGCCAGCAGCTTAGGACTAGAGAGCTCCTACGAGCAGTACTTC. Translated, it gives CASSLGLESSYEQYF.

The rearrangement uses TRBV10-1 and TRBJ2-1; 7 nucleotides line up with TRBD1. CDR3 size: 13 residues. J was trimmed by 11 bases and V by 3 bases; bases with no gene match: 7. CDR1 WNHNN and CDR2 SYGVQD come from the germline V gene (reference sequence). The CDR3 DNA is TGCGCCAGCAGTGAACCTCCACAGGGGAAGCAGTTCTTC. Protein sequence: CASSEPPQGKQFF.

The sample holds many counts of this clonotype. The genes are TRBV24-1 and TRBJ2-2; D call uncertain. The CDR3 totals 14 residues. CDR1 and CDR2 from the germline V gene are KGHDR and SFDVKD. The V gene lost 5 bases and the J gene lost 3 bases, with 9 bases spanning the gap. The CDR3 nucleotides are TGTGCCACCAGTGCTGGCGCTTACACCGGGGAGCTGTTTTTT. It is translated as CATSAGAYTGELFF.

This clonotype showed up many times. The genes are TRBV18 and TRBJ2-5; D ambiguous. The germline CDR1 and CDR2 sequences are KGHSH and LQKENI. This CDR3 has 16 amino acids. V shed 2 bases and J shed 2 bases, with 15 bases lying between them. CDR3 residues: CASSPYRQGTQETQYF. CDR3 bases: TGTGCCAGCTCACCATACCGACAAGGAACTCAAGAGACCCAGTACTTC.

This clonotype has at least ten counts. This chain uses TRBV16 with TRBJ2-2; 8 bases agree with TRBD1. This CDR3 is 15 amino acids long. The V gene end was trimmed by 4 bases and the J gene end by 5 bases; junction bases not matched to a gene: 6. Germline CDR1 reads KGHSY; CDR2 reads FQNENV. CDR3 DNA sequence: TGTGCCAGCAGCCGAGGACAGGGTGCTACCGGGGAGCTGTTTTTT. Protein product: CASSRGQGATGELFF.

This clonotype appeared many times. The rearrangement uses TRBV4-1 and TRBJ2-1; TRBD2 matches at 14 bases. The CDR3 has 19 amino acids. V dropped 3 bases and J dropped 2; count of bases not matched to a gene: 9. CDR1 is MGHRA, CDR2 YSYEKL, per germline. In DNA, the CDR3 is TGCGCCAGCAGCCAGACCGGGACTAGCGGGAGTGCGGCCTACAATGAGCAGTTCTTC. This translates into CASSQTGTSGSAAYNEQFF.

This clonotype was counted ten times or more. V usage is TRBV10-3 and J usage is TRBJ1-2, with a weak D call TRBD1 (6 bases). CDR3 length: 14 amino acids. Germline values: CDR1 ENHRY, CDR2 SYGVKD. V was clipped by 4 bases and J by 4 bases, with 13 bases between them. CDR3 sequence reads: CAISAVGTLYGYTF. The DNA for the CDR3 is TGTGCCATCAGTGCCGTCGGGACACTCTATGGCTACACCTTC.